Presented here are 15 T cell receptor beta chains from one specimen sequenced in a study of Graves' ophthalmopathy and Graves' hyperthyroidism. RNA transcripts were the source from which TCR beta CDR3 regions were amplified. First-round RT-PCR employed HTBI primers, with a second-round multiplex PCR after it. Each CDR3 protein gets one entry after TCRdb re-called the multiplex PCR reads with MiXCR. Among some 380,000 distinct CDR3 sequences listed, just over 15% were seen once. Sequencing was carried out using peripheral blood. The receptor source for this set is a young woman with stable Graves' hyperthyroidism.

There are many counts of this clonotype. The CDR3: CATSATGSNTEAFF. As DNA, the CDR3 is TGTGCCACCAGTGCAACAGGATCTAACACTGAAGCTTTCTTT. The chain links TRBV24-1 to TRBJ1-1; possibly TRBD1 for D (5 bases). In germline, CDR1 is KGHDR, CDR2 SFDVKD. This CDR3 has 14 residues. Between the trimmed V and J ends, which lost 5 bases and 2 bases, there was a span of 11 bases.

This clonotype showed up many times. The gene calls are TRBV6-1 and TRBJ1-5, with 8 bases lining up with TRBD1. Germline-derived CDR1 and CDR2 are MNHNS and SASEGT. The CDR3 is 15 residues long. V lost 5 bases to trimming and J lost 6 bases; unmatched junction nucleotides: 9. The CDR3 DNA reads TGTGCCAGCAGTCCCCCAGGGGGCTTAGGTCAGCCCCAGCATTTT. Translating gives CASSPPGGLGQPQHF.

This clonotype was counted ten times or more. The chain links TRBV18 to TRBJ1-1, with a weak D call TRBD1 (5 bases). The germline CDR1 and CDR2 sequences are KGHSH and LQKENI. The CDR3 has 11 amino acids. With 5 bases removed from V and 7 bases from J, the gap between germline ends came to 8 bases. CDR3 sequence (DNA): TGTGCCAGCTCAGACGACAGTGAAGCTTTCTTT. This sequence encodes CASSDDSEAFF.

The table lists this clonotype with many counts. This chain links TRBV15 with TRBJ1-1; D call uncertain. The CDR3 has 15 amino acids. Trimming pared 0 bases from V and 1 base from J, leaving 9 bases between. Germline V gene data show CDR1 as LNHNV and CDR2 as YYDKDF (reference sequence). CDR3: CATSREAGSNTEAFF. The CDR3 DNA reads TGTGCCACCAGCAGAGAGGCCGGATCGAACACTGAAGCTTTCTTT.

This clonotype came up many times. This rearrangement joins TRBV10-3 to TRBJ1-2; a possible D gene is TRBD1 (5 bases). Germline-derived CDR1 and CDR2 are ENHRY and SYGVKD. This CDR3 has 15 amino acids. V lost 10 bases, J lost 4 bases, and 22 bases lay in between. The CDR3 sequence is CATIPGGTRLYGYTF. In DNA, the CDR3 is TGTGCCACCATCCCCGGGGGGACGCGCCTCTATGGCTACACCTTC.

The genes are TRBV5-1 and TRBJ2-7; D ambiguous. V gave up 4 bases and J gave up 6 bases, with 20 bases separating them. The V gene's germline CDR1 is SGHRS and CDR2 YFSETQ. The CDR3 is 15 amino acids. The DNA of the CDR3 is TGCGCCAGCAGCCAACTCCTGACCGACCTTGGCGAGCAGTACTTC. It codes for CASSQLLTDLGEQYF.

This rearrangement joins TRBV6-2 or TRBV6-3 to TRBJ1-1; D unresolved. CDR1 and CDR2 (germline): MNHEY, SVGEGT. There are 14 residues in the CDR3. The V end was cut by 2 bases, the J end by 0 bases, with 7 bases between. This CDR3 reads CASSYTDMNTEAFF. CDR3 in DNA: TGTGCCAGCAGTTACACTGACATGAACACTGAAGCTTTCTTT.

Ten or more counts support this clonotype. The chain couples TRBV14 to TRBJ1-2, with D uncertain. V was shortened by 0 bases and J by 3 bases, with 11 bases between the two germline ends. The CDR3 loop spans 15 amino acids. Germline V gene lookup returns CDR1 SGHDN and CDR2 FVKESK. CDR3 protein: CASSQEPAPYYGYTF. CDR3 DNA: TGTGCCAGCAGCCAAGAACCGGCCCCCTACTATGGCTACACCTTC. Filled out from reference TRBV14 and TRBJ1-2, the complete variable domain reads EAGVTQFPSHSVIEKGQTVTLRCDPISGHDNLYWYRRVMGKEIKFLLHFVKESKQDESGMPNNRFLAERTGGTYSTLKVQPAELEDSGVYFCASSQEPAPYYGYTFGSGTRLTVV.

In its sample, this clonotype was seen a few times. V usage is TRBV3-1 and J usage is TRBJ1-1; TRBD1 is a possible D gene (5 bases). From germline, CDR1 is LGHDT and CDR2 YNNKEL (reference sequence). V lost 3 bases and J 0 bases, leaving 17 bases between the germline ends. The CDR3 contains 17 residues. CDR3 DNA sequence: TGTGCCAGCAGCCAGGGGGGACGATTCCGAATGAACACTGAAGCTTTCTTT. Translation: CASSQGGRFRMNTEAFF.

This clonotype was observed a few times. This chain connects TRBV3-1 to TRBJ1-1, with a possible D match to TRBD1 (5 bases). The CDR3 sequence is 17 residues long. Germline V gene data show CDR1 as LGHDT and CDR2 as YNNKEL (reference sequence). The germline V and J ends were trimmed by 1 base and 4 bases, with 19 bases remaining between them. Here the CDR3 reads CASSQAPGPGSSTEAFF. CDR3 bases: TGTGCCAGCAGCCAAGCCCCGGGACCAGGGAGTAGCACTGAAGCTTTCTTT.

This clonotype was detected ten times or more. The rearrangement joins TRBV20-1 to TRBJ1-1, with 8 bases fitting TRBD1. V was clipped by 6 bases and J by 6 bases; unmatched bases: 9. CDR3 length: 13 amino acids. Germline-derived CDR1 and CDR2 are DFQATT and SNEGSKA (reference sequence). This chain's CDR3 is CSAPHRGGPEAFF. CDR3 in DNA: TGCAGTGCCCCCCACAGGGGGGGGCCTGAAGCTTTCTTT.

This clonotype was seen repeatedly, ten times or more. This chain joins TRBV7-2 and TRBJ1-1; no clear D gene. Trimming left V 2 bases short and J 0 bases short, with 7 bases between. This CDR3 has 14 residues. CDR1 and CDR2 from the germline V gene are SGHTA and FQGNSA. CDR3 sequence (DNA): TGTGCCAGCAGCTTAAATAGGATGAACACTGAAGCTTTCTTT. Its protein is CASSLNRMNTEAFF.

This sequence joins TRBV19 and TRBJ2-7; D is perhaps TRBD1 or TRBD2 (5 bases each). Trimming shortened V by 3 bases and J by 3 bases, and 12 bases separated the two germline ends. CDR1 is LNHDA and CDR2 is SQIVND in the germline V gene (reference sequence). The CDR3 spans 14 residues. The CDR3 reads CASSIVGDGYEQYF. DNA for the CDR3: TGTGCCAGTAGTATTGTAGGGGACGGCTACGAGCAGTACTTC.

This clonotype was detected a few times. The gene calls are TRBV11-3 and TRBJ2-2; D is perhaps TRBD2 (6 bases). Trimming took off 5 bases at V and 2 bases at J, with 12 bases between the two ends. The CDR3 covers 15 residues. Germline lookup yields CDR1 SGHNT and CDR2 YENEEA. The CDR3 reads CASSPGDYNTGELFF. CDR3 nucleotide sequence: TGTGCCAGCAGCCCGGGGGATTACAACACCGGGGAGCTGTTTTTT.

This clonotype was picked up many times. The chain employs TRBV5-1 and TRBJ1-2, with 9 bases lining up with TRBD1. V was clipped by 4 bases and J by 8 bases; unmatched bases: 12. The CDR3 covers 15 residues. Germline-derived CDR1 and CDR2 are SGHRS and YFSETQ. The DNA for the CDR3 is TGCGCCAGCAGCCCTTCGGACAGGGGAGCTCGGGGCTACACCTTC. Residues: CASSPSDRGARGYTF.